This is a list of T cell receptor beta chains from one sample in a study of T cells after posttransplantation cyclophosphamide. The data were produced by immunoSEQ multiplex PCR, yet TCRdb's version contains in-frame clones alone and is incomplete. Altogether some 17,000 clones were found in the sample, and no singletons occur. The sequencing here drew on PBMCs, taken after allogeneic stem cell transplant with posttransplant cyclophosphamide. The receptors were sampled from a female patient between 30 and 39 years old who received an allogeneic stem cell transplant from a related donor, was CMV-positive, and had no GVHD. The graft donor may account for some of the T cells. CDR3s include the opening cysteine and the closing phenylalanine or tryptophan. Fields, in order: CDR3 protein, clone size, J gene, V gene, D gene. D genes are given only for firm matches. Each size is once, few, many, or a class for an expanded clone.

CDR3: CAWNDNRYEQYF; size: many; J: TRBJ2-7; V: TRBV30; D: -
CDR3: CASSNFRTSGSTDTQYF; size: many; J: TRBJ2-3; V: TRBV19; D: TRBD2
CDR3: CASSLKDSNQPQHF; size: many; J: TRBJ1-5; V: TRBV27; D: -
CDR3: CASSQEGVARQGTDTEAFF; size: many; J: TRBJ1-1; V: TRBV4-1; D: TRBD1
CDR3: CASSQGGLGSYNEQFF; size: many; J: TRBJ2-1; V: TRBV4-2; D: TRBD2
CDR3: CASSSDTPREQFF; size: many; J: TRBJ2-1; V: TRBV11-2; D: -
CDR3: CASSSTGSDEQFF; size: many; J: TRBJ2-1; V: TRBV5-1; D: -
CDR3: CASSPYGGEGQYEQYF; size: many; J: TRBJ2-7; V: TRBV7-9; D: TRBD2
CDR3: CASSIRLAGVADTQYF; size: many; J: TRBJ2-3; V: TRBV19; D: TRBD2
CDR3: CGLKMTGRGNYNEQFF; size: many; J: TRBJ2-1; V: TRBV28; D: -
CDR3: CASSEGLAGNNEQFF; size: many; J: TRBJ2-1; V: TRBV2; D: TRBD2